The clone carrying this T cell receptor (beta chain) came up a few times. Antigen specificity is unknown. Germline assignment: CDR1 SQVTM and CDR2 ANQGSEA. This CDR3 spans 15 amino acids. Trimming shortened V by 8 bases and J by 0 bases, and 17 bases separated the two germline ends. This record belongs to a study of T cell repertoires in cytomegalovirus infection. Study at large: CMV infection plus the matching HLA type was flagged by public TCR beta signatures. Study-level findings and limits: In two of eight donors, the top clonotype was HLA-C-restricted CMV-specific.

TCRdb reprocessed the reads with MiXCR, giving one entry per CDR3 protein. This repertoire shows hundreds of thousands of distinct CDR3 sequences, less than 25% found once; its top ten account for 6.5% to 10%. The gene calls are TRBV29-1 and TRBJ2-1; D ambiguous. Sequenced: CD8+ T cells from PBMCs. This receptor was taken from a human donor in good health (CMV status not recorded). Some clones in this sample may be carry-over from other donors' samples. The CDR3 DNA is TGCAGCTCCTCTGAGCACAGTAGCTCCTACAATGAGCAGTTCTTC. Encoded protein: CSSSEHSSSYNEQFF.